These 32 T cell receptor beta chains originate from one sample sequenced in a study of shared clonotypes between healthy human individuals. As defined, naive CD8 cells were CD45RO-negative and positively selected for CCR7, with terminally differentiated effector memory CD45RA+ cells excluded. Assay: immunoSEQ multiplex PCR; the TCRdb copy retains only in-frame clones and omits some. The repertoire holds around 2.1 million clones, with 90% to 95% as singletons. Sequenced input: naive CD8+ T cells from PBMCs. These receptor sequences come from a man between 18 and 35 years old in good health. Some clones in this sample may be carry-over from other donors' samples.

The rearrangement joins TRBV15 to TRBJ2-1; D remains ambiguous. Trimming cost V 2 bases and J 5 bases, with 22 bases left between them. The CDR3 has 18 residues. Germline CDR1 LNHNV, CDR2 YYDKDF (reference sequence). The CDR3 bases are TGTGCCACCAGCAGAACCCCACGCACGGTCTCAATCGACAATGAGCAGTTCTTC. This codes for CATSRTPRTVSIDNEQFF.

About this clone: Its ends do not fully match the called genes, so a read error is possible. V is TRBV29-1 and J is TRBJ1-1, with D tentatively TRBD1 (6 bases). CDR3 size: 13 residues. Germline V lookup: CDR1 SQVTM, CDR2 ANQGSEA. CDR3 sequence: CSIDRRGGTEAFF. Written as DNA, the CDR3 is TGCAGCATTGACAGGCGTGGGGGGACTGAAGCTTTCTTT.

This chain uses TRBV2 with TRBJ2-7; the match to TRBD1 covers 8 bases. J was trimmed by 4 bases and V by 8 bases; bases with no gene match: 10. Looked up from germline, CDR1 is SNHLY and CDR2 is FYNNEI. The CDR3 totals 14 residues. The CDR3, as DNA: TGTGCCAGCGCGGGGACAGGTGAAATGTACGAGCAGTACTTC. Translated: CASAGTGEMYEQYF.

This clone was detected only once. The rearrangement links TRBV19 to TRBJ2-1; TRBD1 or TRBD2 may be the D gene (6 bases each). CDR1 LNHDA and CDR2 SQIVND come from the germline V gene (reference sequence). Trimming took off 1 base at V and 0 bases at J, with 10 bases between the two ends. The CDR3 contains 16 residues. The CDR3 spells CASSIGRGPSYNEQFF. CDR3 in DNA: TGTGCCAGTAGTATAGGACGGGGGCCCTCCTACAATGAGCAGTTCTTC.

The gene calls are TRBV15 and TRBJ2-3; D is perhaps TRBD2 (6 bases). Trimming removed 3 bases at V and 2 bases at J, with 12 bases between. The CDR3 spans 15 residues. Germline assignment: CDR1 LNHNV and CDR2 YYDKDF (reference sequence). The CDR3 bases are TGTGCCACCAGCAGCCGCGGGACCAACACAGATACGCAGTATTTT. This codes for CATSSRGTNTDTQYF.

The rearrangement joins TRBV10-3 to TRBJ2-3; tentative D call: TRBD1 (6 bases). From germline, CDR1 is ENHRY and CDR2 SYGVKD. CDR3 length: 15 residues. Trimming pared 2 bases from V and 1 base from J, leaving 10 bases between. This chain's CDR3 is CAISERTEGTDTQYF. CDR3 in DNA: TGTGCCATCAGTGAGCGGACAGAGGGCACAGATACGCAGTATTTT.

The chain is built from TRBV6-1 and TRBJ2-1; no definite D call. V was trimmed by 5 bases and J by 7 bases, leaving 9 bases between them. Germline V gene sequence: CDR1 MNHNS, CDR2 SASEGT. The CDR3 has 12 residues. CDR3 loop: CASSLGPNEQFF. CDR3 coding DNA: TGTGCCAGCAGTCTAGGACCGAATGAGCAGTTCTTC.

The CDR3 sequence: CARQRVVAFF. The DNA of the CDR3 is TGTGCCAGGCAACGAGTTGTGGCTTTCTTT. The chain carries TRBV19 and TRBJ1-1, with unresolved D. The CDR3 runs to 10 residues. V lost 9 bases and J 11 bases, leaving 13 bases between the germline ends. Germline V gene sequence: CDR1 LNHDA, CDR2 SQIVND (reference sequence).

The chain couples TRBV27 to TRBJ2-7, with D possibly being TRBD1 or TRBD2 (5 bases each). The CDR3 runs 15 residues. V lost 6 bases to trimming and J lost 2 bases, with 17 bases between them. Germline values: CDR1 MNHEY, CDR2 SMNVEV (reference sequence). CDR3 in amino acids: CASSAQGTGPYEQYF. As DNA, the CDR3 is TGTGCCAGCAGCGCGCAAGGGACGGGGCCCTACGAGCAGTACTTC.

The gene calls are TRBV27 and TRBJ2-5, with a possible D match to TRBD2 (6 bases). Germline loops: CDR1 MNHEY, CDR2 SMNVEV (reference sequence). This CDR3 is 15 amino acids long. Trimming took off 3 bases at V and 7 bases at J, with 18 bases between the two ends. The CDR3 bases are TGTGCCAGCAGTTTCTCCGGGACTCGTTATGGGACCCAGTACTTC. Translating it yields CASSFSGTRYGTQYF.

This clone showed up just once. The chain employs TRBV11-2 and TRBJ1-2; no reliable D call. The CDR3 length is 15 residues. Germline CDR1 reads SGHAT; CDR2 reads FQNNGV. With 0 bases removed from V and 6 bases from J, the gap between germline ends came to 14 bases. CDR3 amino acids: CASSLEGREGNGYTF. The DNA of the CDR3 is TGTGCCAGCAGCTTAGAAGGTCGAGAGGGAAATGGCTACACCTTC.

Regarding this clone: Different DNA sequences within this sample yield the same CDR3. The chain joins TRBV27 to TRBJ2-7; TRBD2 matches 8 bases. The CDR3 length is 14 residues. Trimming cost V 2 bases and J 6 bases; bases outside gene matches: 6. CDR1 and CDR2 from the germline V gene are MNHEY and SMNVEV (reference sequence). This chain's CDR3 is CASSLGASGREQYF. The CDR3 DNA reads TGTGCCAGCAGTTTAGGAGCTAGCGGGCGCGAGCAGTACTTC.

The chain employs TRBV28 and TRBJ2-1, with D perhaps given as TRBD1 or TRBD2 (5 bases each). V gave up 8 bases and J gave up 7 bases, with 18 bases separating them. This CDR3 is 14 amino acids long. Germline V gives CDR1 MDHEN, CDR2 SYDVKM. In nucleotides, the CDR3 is TGTGCCAGCTTGGGACGAGGAGTAAGGAATGAGCAGTTCTTC. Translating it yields CASLGRGVRNEQFF.

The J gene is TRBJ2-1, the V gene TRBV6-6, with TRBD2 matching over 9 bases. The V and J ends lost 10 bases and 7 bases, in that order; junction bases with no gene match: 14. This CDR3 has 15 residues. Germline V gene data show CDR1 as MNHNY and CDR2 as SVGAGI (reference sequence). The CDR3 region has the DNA TGTGCCACCGACCCCATCCGACTAGCGGATAATGAGCAGTTCTTC. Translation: CATDPIRLADNEQFF.

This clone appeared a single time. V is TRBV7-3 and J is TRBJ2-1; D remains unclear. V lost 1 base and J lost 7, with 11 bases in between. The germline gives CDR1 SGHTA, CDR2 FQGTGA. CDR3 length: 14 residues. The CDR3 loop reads CASSLIPRANEQFF. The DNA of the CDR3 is TGTGCCAGCAGCTTAATACCCCGGGCAAATGAGCAGTTCTTC.

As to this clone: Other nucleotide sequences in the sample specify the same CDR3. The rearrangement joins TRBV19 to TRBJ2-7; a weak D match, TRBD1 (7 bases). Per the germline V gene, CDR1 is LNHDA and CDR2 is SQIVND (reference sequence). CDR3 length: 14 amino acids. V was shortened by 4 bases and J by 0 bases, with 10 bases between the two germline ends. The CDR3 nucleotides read TGTGCCAGTAGTACGCGGGACAGCTCCTACGAGCAGTACTTC. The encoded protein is CASSTRDSSYEQYF. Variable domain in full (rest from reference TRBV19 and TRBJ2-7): DGGITQSPKYLFRKEGQNVTLSCEQNLNHDAMYWYRQDPGQGLRLIYYSQIVNDFQKGDIAEGYSVSREKKESFPLTVTSAQKNPTAFYLCASSTRDSSYEQYFGPGTRLTVT.

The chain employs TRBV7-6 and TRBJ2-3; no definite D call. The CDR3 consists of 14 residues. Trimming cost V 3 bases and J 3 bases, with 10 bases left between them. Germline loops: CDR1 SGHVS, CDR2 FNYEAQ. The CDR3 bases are TGTGCCAGCAGCTTCCCAACGGATACAGATACGCAGTATTTT. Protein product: CASSFPTDTDTQYF. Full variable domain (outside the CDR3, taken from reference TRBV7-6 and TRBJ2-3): GAGVSQSPRYKVTKRGQDVALRCDPISGHVSLYWYRQALGQGPEFLTYFNYEAQQDKSGLPNDRFSAERPEGSISTLTIQRTEQRDSAMYRCASSFPTDTDTQYFGPGTRLTVL.

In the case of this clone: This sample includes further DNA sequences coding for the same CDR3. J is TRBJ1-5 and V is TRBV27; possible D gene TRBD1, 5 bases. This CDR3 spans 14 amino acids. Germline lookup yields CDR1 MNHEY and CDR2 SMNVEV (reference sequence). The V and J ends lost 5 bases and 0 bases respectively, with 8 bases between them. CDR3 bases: TGTGCCAGCAGTCTCCAGGGTAGCAATCAGCCCCAGCATTTT. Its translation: CASSLQGSNQPQHF.

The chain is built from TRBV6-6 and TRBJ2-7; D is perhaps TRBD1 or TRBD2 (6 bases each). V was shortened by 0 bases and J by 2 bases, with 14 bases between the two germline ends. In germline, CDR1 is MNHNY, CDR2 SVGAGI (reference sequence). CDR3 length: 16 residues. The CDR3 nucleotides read TGTGCCAGCAGTTACTCGGAGGGCAGGGGTCCCTACGAGCAGTACTTC. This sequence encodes CASSYSEGRGPYEQYF.

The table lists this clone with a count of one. CDR3 residues: CAWSAETVNEKLFF. CDR3 in DNA: TGTGCCTGGAGTGCAGAGACAGTTAATGAAAAACTGTTTTTT. V usage is TRBV30 and J usage is TRBJ1-4; D perhaps matches TRBD1 (5 bases). The CDR3 runs 14 residues. Trimming left V 1 base short and J 4 bases short, with 10 bases between. Germline CDR1 is GTSNPN and CDR2 is SVGIG (reference sequence).

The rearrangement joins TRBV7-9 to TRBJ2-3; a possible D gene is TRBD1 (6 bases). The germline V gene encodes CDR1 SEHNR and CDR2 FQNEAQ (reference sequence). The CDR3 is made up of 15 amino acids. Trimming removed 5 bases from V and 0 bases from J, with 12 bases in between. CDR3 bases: TGTGCCAGCAGCCTCGACAGGCAGAGCACAGATACGCAGTATTTT. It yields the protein CASSLDRQSTDTQYF. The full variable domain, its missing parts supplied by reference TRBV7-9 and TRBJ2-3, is DTGVSQNPRHKITKRGQNVTFRCDPISEHNRLYWYRQTLGQGPEFLTYFQNEAQLEKSRLLSDRFSAERPKGSFSTLEIQRTEQGDSAMYLCASSLDRQSTDTQYFGPGTRLTVL.

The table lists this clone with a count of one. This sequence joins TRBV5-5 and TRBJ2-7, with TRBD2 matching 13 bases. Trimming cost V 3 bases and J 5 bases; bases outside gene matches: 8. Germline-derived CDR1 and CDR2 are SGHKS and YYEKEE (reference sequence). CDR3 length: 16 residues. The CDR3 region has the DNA TGTGCCAGCAGCTCCAGCCCGGGACTAGCGGGAAACGAGCAGTACTTC. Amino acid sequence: CASSSSPGLAGNEQYF.

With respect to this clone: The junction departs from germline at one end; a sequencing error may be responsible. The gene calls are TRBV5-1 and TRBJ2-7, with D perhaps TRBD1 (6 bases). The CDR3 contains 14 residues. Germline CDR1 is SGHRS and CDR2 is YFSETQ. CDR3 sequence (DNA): TGCGCCAGCAGCTTGGCACAGGGTTCCTCCGAGCAGTACTTC. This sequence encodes CASSLAQGSSEQYF.

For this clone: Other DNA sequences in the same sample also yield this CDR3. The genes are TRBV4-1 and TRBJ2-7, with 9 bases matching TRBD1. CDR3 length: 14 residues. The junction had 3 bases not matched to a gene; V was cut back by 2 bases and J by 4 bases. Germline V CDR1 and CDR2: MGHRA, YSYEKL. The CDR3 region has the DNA TGCGCCAGCAGCCAAACACAGGGGGCATACGAGCAGTACTTC. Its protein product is CASSQTQGAYEQYF.

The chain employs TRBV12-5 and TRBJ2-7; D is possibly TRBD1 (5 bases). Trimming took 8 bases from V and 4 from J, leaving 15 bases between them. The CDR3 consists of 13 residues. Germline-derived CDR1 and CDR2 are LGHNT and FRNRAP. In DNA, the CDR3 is TGTGCTAGTTCACCTCAGGGTTTTTACGAGCAGTACTTC. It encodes CASSPQGFYEQYF.

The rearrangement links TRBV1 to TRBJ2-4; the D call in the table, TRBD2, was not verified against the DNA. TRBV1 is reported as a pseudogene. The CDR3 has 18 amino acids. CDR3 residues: CTSSQEGLGGFAKNIQYF. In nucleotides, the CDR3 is TGCACCAGCAGCCAAGAGGGACTAGGGGGGTTTGCCAAAAACATTCAGTACTTC.

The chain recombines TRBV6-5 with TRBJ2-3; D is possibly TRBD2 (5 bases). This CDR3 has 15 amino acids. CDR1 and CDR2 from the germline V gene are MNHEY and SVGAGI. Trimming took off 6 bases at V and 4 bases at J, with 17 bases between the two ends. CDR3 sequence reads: CASSFTGPGADTQYF. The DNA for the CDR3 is TGTGCCAGCAGCTTTACGGGCCCCGGGGCAGATACGCAGTATTTT.

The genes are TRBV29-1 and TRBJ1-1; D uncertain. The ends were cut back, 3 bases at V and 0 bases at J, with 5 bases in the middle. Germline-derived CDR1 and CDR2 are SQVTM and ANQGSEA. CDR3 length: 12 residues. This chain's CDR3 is CSVEEMNTEAFF. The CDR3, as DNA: TGCAGCGTTGAGGAGATGAACACTGAAGCTTTCTTT. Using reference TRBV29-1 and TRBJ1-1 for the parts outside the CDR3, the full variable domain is SAVISQKPSRDICQRGTSLTIQCQVDSQVTMMFWYRQQPGQSLTLIATANQGSEATYESGFVIDKFPISRPNLTFSTLTVSNMSPEDSSIYLCSVEEMNTEAFFGQGTRLTVV.

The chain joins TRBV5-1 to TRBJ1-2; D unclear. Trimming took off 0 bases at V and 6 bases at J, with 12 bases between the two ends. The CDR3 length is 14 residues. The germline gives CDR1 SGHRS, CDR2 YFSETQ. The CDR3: CASSLEQKENGYTF. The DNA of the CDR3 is TGCGCCAGCAGCTTGGAACAGAAGGAGAATGGCTACACCTTC.

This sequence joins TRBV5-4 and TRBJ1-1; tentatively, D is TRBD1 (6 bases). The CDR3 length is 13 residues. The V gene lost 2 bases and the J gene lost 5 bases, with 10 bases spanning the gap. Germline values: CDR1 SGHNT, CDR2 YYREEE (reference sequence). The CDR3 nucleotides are TGTGCCAGCAGCTTCAGGGGTAGAACTGAAGCTTTCTTT. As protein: CASSFRGRTEAFF.

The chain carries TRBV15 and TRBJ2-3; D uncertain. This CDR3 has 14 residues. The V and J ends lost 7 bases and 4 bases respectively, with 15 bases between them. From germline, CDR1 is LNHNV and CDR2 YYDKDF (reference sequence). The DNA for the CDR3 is TGTGCCACCACGAAGGATGGAGCGCCAGATACGCAGTATTTT. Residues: CATTKDGAPDTQYF.

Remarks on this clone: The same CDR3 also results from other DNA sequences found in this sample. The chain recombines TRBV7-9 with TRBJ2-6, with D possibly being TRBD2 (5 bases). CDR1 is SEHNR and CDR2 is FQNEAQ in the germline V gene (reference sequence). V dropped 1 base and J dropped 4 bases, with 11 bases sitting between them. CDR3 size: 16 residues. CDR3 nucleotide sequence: TGTGCCAGCAGCTTAGTCGGAGGTACCGGGGCCAACGTCCTGACTTTC. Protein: CASSLVGGTGANVLTF.